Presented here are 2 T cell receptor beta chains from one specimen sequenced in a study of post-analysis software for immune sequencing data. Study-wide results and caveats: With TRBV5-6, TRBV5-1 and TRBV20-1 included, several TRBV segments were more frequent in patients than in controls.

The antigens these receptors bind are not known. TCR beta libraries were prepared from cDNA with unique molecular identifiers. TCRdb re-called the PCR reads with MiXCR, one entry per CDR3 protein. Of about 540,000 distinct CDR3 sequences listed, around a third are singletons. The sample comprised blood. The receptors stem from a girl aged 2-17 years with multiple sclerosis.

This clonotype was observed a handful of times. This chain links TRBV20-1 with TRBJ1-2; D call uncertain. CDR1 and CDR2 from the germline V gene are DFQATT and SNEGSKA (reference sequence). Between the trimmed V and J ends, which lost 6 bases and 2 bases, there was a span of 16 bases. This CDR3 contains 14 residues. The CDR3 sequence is CSAGGGSQNYGYTF. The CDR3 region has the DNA TGCAGTGCAGGCGGAGGCAGCCAGAACTATGGCTACACCTTC.

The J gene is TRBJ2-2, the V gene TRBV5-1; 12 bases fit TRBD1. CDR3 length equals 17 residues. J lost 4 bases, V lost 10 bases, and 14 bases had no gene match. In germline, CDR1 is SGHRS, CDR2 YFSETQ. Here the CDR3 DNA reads TGCGCCTCTGGATCCGGGACAGGGGGCGAAAGCACCGGGGAGCTGTTTTTT. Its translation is CASGSGTGGESTGELFF.